This T cell receptor beta chain was captured by sequencing in a study of blood T cell repertoires in COVID-19. Study information: In each case, the material was cDNA or gDNA derived from T cells, B-cell-depleted T cells, or PBMCs.

Authors' analysis steps: The authors estimated nucleated cell counts from reference gene primer amplification. Using immunoSEQ multiplex PCR, the repertoire was profiled, and TCRdb retains in-frame clones only, with some absent. The V and J calls and clone size are taken from that table; D and trimming were inferred from the DNA. The table records about 220,000 clones, 80% to 85% of them present only once. Source material: peripheral blood. This receptor was identified in a woman in her 30s who had recovered from COVID-19.

Here the CDR3 reads CASSVPGTMNTEAFF. The CDR3 DNA sequence: TGTGCCAGCAGTGTCCCCGGGACAATGAACACTGAAGCTTTCTTT. This rearrangement joins TRBV5-5 to TRBJ1-1, with D perhaps matching TRBD1 (6 bases). Germline CDR1 reads SGHKS; CDR2 reads YYEKEE (reference sequence). The CDR3 sequence is 15 residues long. V was cut by 5 bases and J by 0 bases, with 14 bases left in between.